This TCR beta chain originates from a study of T cell clonality in common variable immunodeficiency. Study-level findings and limits: Compared with healthy controls, CVID subjects showed increased TCRbeta clonality, mostly in about a third.

V was cut by 4 bases and J by 5 bases, with 11 bases left in between. CDR1 and CDR2 (germline): SGHVS, FQNEAQ. The CDR3 runs 13 residues. Profiling relied on immunoSEQ multiplex PCR, and the TCRdb table lists in-frame clones only, not all of them. Listed here are about 43,000 clones without any singletons, the top ten holding roughly 1.9%. This clone has a count of ten or more. Its antigen is as yet unknown. The read ends 3 residues before the CDR3 terminus; that terminus is restored from the germline J gene. The receptor's source is a person between 18 and 75 years old in good health. The chain couples TRBV7-8 to TRBJ1-1; D unclear. The sequenced sample was peripheral blood mononuclear cells. Incomplete CDR3 DNA: TGTGCCAGCAGCTCGGGTAAGAGGACTGAA. Protein sequence: CASSSGKRTE. The complete CDR3 sequence is CASSSGKRTEAFF.